This note documents a single TCR beta chain sequence. Its target is not known. The cohort excluded patients with autoimmune disease history or systemic immunosuppression. The method was immunoSEQ multiplex PCR; TCRdb's version includes in-frame clones alone and lacks a portion of them. The sample includes about 100,000 clones, 89% of them seen just once. The source of the sample is a study of OX40 agonist ivuxolimab in advanced cancers. Overall study results and limits: No antigen was identified for the clonally expanded peripheral T cells.

The TCR originated in an adult with an advanced solid tumor such as melanoma, head and neck, liver or kidney cancer. The sample consisted of CD4+ or CD8+ T cells sorted from blood, taken in a trial of the OX40 agonist ivuxolimab.

The CDR3 nucleotides are TGTGCCTGGAGTTTAGGGCAGGATACGCAGTATTTT. As protein: CAWSLGQDTQYF. The chain couples TRBV30 to TRBJ2-3; no clear D gene. The CDR3 has 12 amino acids. Germline lookup yields CDR1 GTSNPN and CDR2 SVGIG (reference sequence). Trimming removed 2 bases from V and 6 bases from J, with 9 bases in between.